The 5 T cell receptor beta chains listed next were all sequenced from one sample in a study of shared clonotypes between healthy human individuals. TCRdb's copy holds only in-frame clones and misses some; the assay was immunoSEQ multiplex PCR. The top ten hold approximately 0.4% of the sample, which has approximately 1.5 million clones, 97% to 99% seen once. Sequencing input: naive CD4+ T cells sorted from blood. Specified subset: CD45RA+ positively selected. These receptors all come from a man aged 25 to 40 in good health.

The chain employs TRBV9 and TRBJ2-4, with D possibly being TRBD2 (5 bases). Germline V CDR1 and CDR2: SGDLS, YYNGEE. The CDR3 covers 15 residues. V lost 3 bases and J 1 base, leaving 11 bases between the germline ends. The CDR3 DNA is TGTGCCAGCAGCGCCGGGGTGGGGGCCAAAAACATTCAGTACTTC. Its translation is CASSAGVGAKNIQYF.

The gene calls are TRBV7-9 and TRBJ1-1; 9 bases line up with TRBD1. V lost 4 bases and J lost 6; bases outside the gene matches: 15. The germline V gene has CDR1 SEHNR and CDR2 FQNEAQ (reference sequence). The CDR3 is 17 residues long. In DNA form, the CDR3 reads TGTGCCAGCAGCTCGCCCTTGACAGGGGGAAAGTATGCTGAAGCTTTCTTT. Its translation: CASSSPLTGGKYAEAFF.

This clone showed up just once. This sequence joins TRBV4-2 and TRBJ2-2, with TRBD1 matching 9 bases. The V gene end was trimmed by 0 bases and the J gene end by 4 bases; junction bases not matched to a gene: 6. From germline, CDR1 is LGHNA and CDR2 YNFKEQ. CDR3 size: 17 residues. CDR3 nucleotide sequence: TGTGCCAGCAGCCAAGAATGGACAGGGGCCGGCACCGGGGAGCTGTTTTTT. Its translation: CASSQEWTGAGTGELFF.

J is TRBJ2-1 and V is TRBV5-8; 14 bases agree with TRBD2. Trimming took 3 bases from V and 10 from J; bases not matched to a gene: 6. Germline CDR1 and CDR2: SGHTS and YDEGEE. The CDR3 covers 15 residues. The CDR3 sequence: CASSWGLAGVIEQFF. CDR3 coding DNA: TGTGCCAGCAGCTGGGGACTAGCGGGAGTTATCGAGCAGTTCTTC.

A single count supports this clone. This CDR3 is CASGQGGPYTQYF. The CDR3 nucleotides are TGTGCCAGCGGGCAGGGGGGCCCTTATACGCAGTATTTT. The chain combines TRBV11-2 with TRBJ2-3; D is possibly TRBD1 (7 bases). V was trimmed by 8 bases and J by 7 bases, leaving 16 bases between them. The CDR3 consists of 13 residues. Germline assignment: CDR1 SGHAT and CDR2 FQNNGV.